Given below is one T cell receptor beta chain in context. This specimen comes from a study of OX40 agonist ivuxolimab in advanced cancers. Across the study: The diagnoses of dose-escalation patients were hepatocellular carcinoma, melanoma, renal cell or head and neck cancer.

The data were produced by immunoSEQ multiplex PCR, yet TCRdb's version contains in-frame clones alone and is incomplete. This sample yields 70,000 to 85,000 clones, of which 90% to 95% are seen a single time; around 0.75% belongs to the top ten. With 3 bases clipped from V and 3 bases from J, the junction kept 10 bases outside the gene matches. The CDR3 runs 19 residues. CDR1 and CDR2 from the germline V gene are MDHEN and SYDVKM. The rearrangement links TRBV28 to TRBJ1-6, with TRBD1 matching 11 bases. The TCR comes from an adult with an advanced solid tumor such as melanoma, head and neck, liver or kidney cancer. The sequencing used CD4+ or CD8+ T cells sorted from blood, collected in a trial of the OX40 agonist ivuxolimab. DNA for the CDR3: TGTGCCAGCAGTTTCTCGGGACAGGGGGAAGGTGGCTATAATTCACCCCTCCACTTT. As protein: CASSFSGQGEGGYNSPLHF.